This is a list of T cell receptor beta chains from one sample in a study of OX40 agonist ivuxolimab in advanced cancers. TCRdb's copy holds only in-frame clones and misses some; the assay was immunoSEQ multiplex PCR. The sample contains 90,000 to 100,000 clones, 75% to 90% of which appear only once. The starting material was CD4+ or CD8+ T cells sorted from blood, obtained in a trial of the OX40 agonist ivuxolimab. Receptor source: an adult with an advanced solid tumor such as melanoma, head and neck, liver or kidney cancer. Each CDR3 is given with its conserved first and last residue. The order of the fields is CDR3 DNA, CDR3 protein, D gene, clone size, J gene, V gene. A D gene is named only where the DNA matches it firmly. Size is omitted from some rows. Given values are once, few, many or a class for expanded clones.

TGTGCCAGCAGGGTTGGGGGAAACACTGAAGCTTTCTTT,CASRVGGNTEAFF,NA,NA,TRBJ1-1,TRBV2
TGTGCTAGTGGTTTGGTGGGGAGGGGGACTGAAGCTTTCTTT,CASGLVGRGTEAFF,NA,NA,TRBJ1-1,TRBV12-5
TGTGCCAGCCGGCCAACAAACACCAATGAAAAACTGTTTTTT,CASRPTNTNEKLFF,NA,once,TRBJ1-4,TRBV18
TGTGCCTGGAGTGGGGACAGGGGATTGGAAGCTTTCTTT,CAWSGDRGLEAFF,TRBD1,NA,TRBJ1-1,TRBV30
TGCGCCAGCAGCTTACAATGGGGTACTAATGAAAAACTGTTTTTT,CASSLQWGTNEKLFF,NA,once,TRBJ1-4,TRBV5-1
TGTGCCAGTAGTATTAGTCCGGGCTCCTACGAGCAGTACTTC,CASSISPGSYEQYF,NA,NA,TRBJ2-7,TRBV19
TGCGCCAGCCGACTAGATGGGACAGCGAACACTGAAGCTTTCTTT,CASRLDGTANTEAFF,TRBD1,few,TRBJ1-1,TRBV5-1
TGCACCAGCAGCCAAGCCGGCTGGGACAGGGTCTACTATGGCTACACCTTC,CTSSQAGWDRVYYGYTF,NA,NA,TRBJ1-2,TRBV1
TGTGCCAGCGGTAAGCCTTCAGGGGAGGAAGCTTTCTTT,CASGKPSGEEAFF,NA,NA,TRBJ1-1,TRBV6-5
TGTGCCAGCAGCAAGGCACCAGGCAATCAGCCCCAGCATTTT,CASSKAPGNQPQHF,NA,NA,TRBJ1-5,TRBV2
TGTGCCTGGAGTGCCGGACCGCCGGGTCAGCCCCAGCATTTT,CAWSAGPPGQPQHF,NA,NA,TRBJ1-5,TRBV30